The rows below give T cell receptor beta chains drawn from one sample of a study of molecular identifiers for immune sequencing clone quantification. One entry per CDR3 protein, called by TCRdb with MiXCR from the PCR reads. The sample includes some 91,000 distinct CDR3 sequences, less than 25% of them seen just once. Source material: naive CD8+ T cells from blood, with Jurkat cell RNA spiked in. These receptors all come from a human donor in good health. Some libraries in this study had Jurkat cell RNA spiked in. Both conserved end residues are part of each CDR3.

v_call | cdr3_aa
TRBV20-1 | CSAEPGSGPSTDTQYF
TRBV5-8 | CASCVALRLPDTQYF
TRBV7-6 | CASSSGTKNTGELFF
TRBV24-1 | CATSDWTPTGGGSDTQYF
TRBV30 | CAWSPSGGYEQYF
TRBV20-1 | CSARLGEVYNEQFF
TRBV5-1 | CASSLGMGLQETQYF
TRBV7-2 | CASSPHTGGGDTIYF
TRBV11-2 | CASSPGHHITETQYF
TRBV4-1 | CASSQDQLSGPTDTQYF
TRBV27 | CASSLSGTRVTGELFF
TRBV18 | CASSPGTGRMWQYF
TRBV5-4 | CASSRDYFYEQYF
TRBV27 | CASSTMAGGTDTQYF
TRBV29-1 | CSGVGQGALGYTF
TRBV19 | CASSMDSYNYGYTF
TRBV2 | CASEFVGDSYEQYF
TRBV7-9 | CASSLAPQGSGSAEQYF
TRBV10-3 | CAISRREDQPQHF
TRBV19 | CASSISGRDYEQYF
TRBV29-1 | CSVVWTGGYEQYF
TRBV7-3 | CASSTDAPDSNTGELFF
TRBV20-1 | CSARVDLYGYTF
TRBV2 | CASSELGQGLSTDTQYF
TRBV7-2 | CASSLSQGFAEAFF
TRBV6-2/TRBV6-3 | CASSYRRVAKNIQYF
TRBV29-1 | CSVEGGAYEQYF
TRBV7-9 | CASSFLVEDEKLFF
TRBV4-1 | CASSQQSRGTYNAQFF
TRBV6-5 | CASSQAGQGVDEQYF
TRBV30 | CAWSVIQGRSTDTQYF
TRBV29-1 | CSVRTVSYNERFF
TRBV18 | CASSPGFSGAHLLSGANVLTF
TRBV20-1 | CSAPELAGITDTQYF
TRBV27 | CASSLFWGTDYGYTF
TRBV27 | CATLETGDFGTDTQYF
TRBV28 | CASSVTSGSSLAYEQYF
TRBV19 | CASSIWGTEAFF
TRBV28 | CASSPRTSGIADTQYF
TRBV6-1 | CASSEVSRMSEKLFF
TRBV5-1 | CASSAYFGTEAFF
TRBV6-6 | CASTLSGLAGDTDTQYF
TRBV9 | CASNEDTLFTDTQYF
TRBV7-9 | CASSSEASGSYEQYF
TRBV30 | CAWSGGSGANVLTF
TRBV7-9 | CASSFSQGYTEAFF
TRBV6-2/TRBV6-3 | CASSLLAGGYTDTQYF
TRBV5-1 | CASSWGQGTTEAFF
TRBV4-1 | CASSQESNVQPQHF
TRBV19 | CASSTLPGPYSNEQFF
TRBV11-3 | CASSSTAGLAGNEQFF
TRBV2 | CASRSGGASGPQHF